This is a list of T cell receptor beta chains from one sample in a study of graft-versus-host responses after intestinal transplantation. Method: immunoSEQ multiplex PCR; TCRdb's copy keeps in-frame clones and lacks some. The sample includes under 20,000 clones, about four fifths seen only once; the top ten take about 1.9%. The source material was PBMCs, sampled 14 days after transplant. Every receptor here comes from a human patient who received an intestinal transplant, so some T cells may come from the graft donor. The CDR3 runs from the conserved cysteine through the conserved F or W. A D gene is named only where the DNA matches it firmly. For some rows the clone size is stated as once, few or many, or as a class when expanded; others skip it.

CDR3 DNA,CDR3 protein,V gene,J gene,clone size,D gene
TGTGCCAGCAGCCCCCGGTCCGCCGGGGACGCCGACCCTGAAGCTTTCTTT,CASSPRSAGDADPEAFF,TRBV7-6,TRBJ1-1,NA,NA
TGTGCCAGCAGGGGGGGCCGAGAGACCCAGTACTTC,CASRGGRETQYF,TRBV28,TRBJ2-5,NA,NA
TGCGCCAGCAGCCCTCCCACAGATACGCAGTATTTT,CASSPPTDTQYF,TRBV5-1,TRBJ2-3,NA,NA
TGTGCCAGCAGCTTCTCGCCATCGAACACCGGGGAGCTGTTTTTT,CASSFSPSNTGELFF,TRBV7-3,TRBJ2-2,NA,NA
TGTGCCAGTAGCGAAATACAGGGTGGGGAGACCCAGTACTTC,CASSEIQGGETQYF,TRBV19,TRBJ2-5,NA,NA
TGTGCCAGCAGCCGTCTGGGGGACGACGAGCAGTACTTC,CASSRLGDDEQYF,TRBV7-3,TRBJ2-7,NA,NA
TGTGCCAGCAGTTCTGGGGCTGGTTACAATGAGCAGTTCTTC,CASSSGAGYNEQFF,TRBV6-5,TRBJ2-1,NA,NA
TGTGCCAGCAGCGGGGACAGGGAGTACACCGGGGAGCTGTTTTTT,CASSGDREYTGELFF,TRBV7-9,TRBJ2-2,NA,TRBD1
TGTGCCAGCAGCAGCCTAACTAGCGCCTCCTACAATGAGCAGTTCTTC,CASSSLTSASYNEQFF,TRBV21-1,TRBJ2-1,NA,NA
TGTGCCAGCAGTTACTCTGAAGACAATGAGCAGTTCTTC,CASSYSEDNEQFF,TRBV6-5,TRBJ2-1,once,NA
TGTGCCAGCAGTTACCAACAGGGGGCAGGGAATTCACCCCTCCACTTT,CASSYQQGAGNSPLHF,TRBV6-5,TRBJ1-6,NA,TRBD1
TGCGCCAGCAGCCAAGATTCTAGCGGGTTCTCCTACGAGCAGTACTTC,CASSQDSSGFSYEQYF,TRBV4-1,TRBJ2-7,NA,TRBD2
TGTGCCAGTAGTATAGATTCCCTGGACAGGGTCGACGAGCAGTACTTC,CASSIDSLDRVDEQYF,TRBV19,TRBJ2-7,NA,TRBD1
TGTGCCAGCAGCCAAGATCAAGCTAGCGGGACAGATACGCAGTATTTT,CASSQDQASGTDTQYF,TRBV4-2,TRBJ2-3,NA,TRBD2
TGTGCCAGTACCGAATATTGGGGACTAGCGGGAGACACAGATACGCAGTATTTT,CASTEYWGLAGDTDTQYF,TRBV19,TRBJ2-3,NA,TRBD2
TGTGCCAGCAGTGAACTCTGGACTAGCGGGGGCGCAGATACGCAGTATTTT,CASSELWTSGGADTQYF,TRBV6-1,TRBJ2-3,NA,TRBD2
TGTGCCAGCAGCTTGGGGACTAGCGGGATGGGCGGCGGGGAGCTGTTTTTT,CASSLGTSGMGGGELFF,TRBV5-4,TRBJ2-2,few,TRBD2
TGTGCCAGCCGGGTTTTTATTAGCAATCAGCCCCAGCATTTT,CASRVFISNQPQHF,TRBV28,TRBJ1-5,NA,NA
TGCGCCAGCAGCCAAGTGGGACAGGGCTTCAATGAGCAGTTCTTC,CASSQVGQGFNEQFF,TRBV4-1,TRBJ2-1,NA,TRBD1
TGTGCCAGCAGTGAAATTCTTTCTGGGCAGTACTTC,CASSEILSGQYF,TRBV6-1,TRBJ2-7,once,NA
TGTGCCAGCAGCTTAGCCCCGCGGAAACTTAACTATGGCTACACCTTC,CASSLAPRKLNYGYTF,TRBV7-9,TRBJ1-2,NA,NA
TGTGCCAGCAGCTCACCTTGGACCCTACCGGAGCCCTACGAGCAGTACTTC,CASSSPWTLPEPYEQYF,TRBV28,TRBJ2-7,NA,NA
TGCGCCAGCAGCCAAAGACCTACAGGGTTCAGCGGGAGACTTGGCGAGCAGTACTTC,CASSQRPTGFSGRLGEQYF,TRBV4-1,TRBJ2-7,NA,TRBD2
TGTGCCAGCAGCTCGGGCTACGATTATGGCTACACCTTC,CASSSGYDYGYTF,TRBV5-4,TRBJ1-2,NA,NA
TGTGCCAGCAGCGTAGGGCCTAGCGGCGACTACGAGCAGTACTTC,CASSVGPSGDYEQYF,TRBV9,TRBJ2-7,NA,TRBD2
TGCGCCAGCAGCCGAGCTAGTTATAGCAATCAGCCCCAGCATTTT,CASSRASYSNQPQHF,TRBV4-1,TRBJ1-5,NA,NA
TGCGCCAGCAGCCAAGATCGGGGATTCTACGAGCAGTACTTC,CASSQDRGFYEQYF,TRBV4-1,TRBJ2-7,NA,NA
TGTGCCAGCAGCTTAGTCGGGTCGTGGGTTCGGGAGACCCAGTACTTC,CASSLVGSWVRETQYF,TRBV11-2,TRBJ2-5,once,NA
TGCGCCAGCAGCCCCGGGGTGAGCACAGATACGCAGTATTTT,CASSPGVSTDTQYF,TRBV5-1,TRBJ2-3,NA,NA
TGCGCCAGCAGCTTGGCCGGACAGTTCCAAGAGACCCAGTACTTC,CASSLAGQFQETQYF,TRBV5-1,TRBJ2-5,NA,NA
TGTGCCTGGAGTAGCGGGTTCGAGGGAAACACCATATATTTT,CAWSSGFEGNTIYF,TRBV30,TRBJ1-3,NA,NA
TGTGCCAGCAGTAACCGCAGGGGAACTAACTATGGCTACACCTTC,CASSNRRGTNYGYTF,TRBV27,TRBJ1-2,NA,NA
TGTGCCAGCAGCTTAGGACAGGGGACCTACAATGAGCAGTTCTTC,CASSLGQGTYNEQFF,TRBV7-9,TRBJ2-1,NA,TRBD1
TGTGCCAGCAGCTTAGGGGATCGGGACTTATATGGCTACACCTTC,CASSLGDRDLYGYTF,TRBV7-2,TRBJ1-2,NA,NA
TGTGCCAGTAGTATCTCCGGACAGTTCAATCAGCCCCAGCATTTT,CASSISGQFNQPQHF,TRBV19,TRBJ1-5,few,NA
TGTGCCAGCAGCGAGTGGGACAGGGGGGCCCTCTACGAGCAGTACTTC,CASSEWDRGALYEQYF,TRBV7-2,TRBJ2-7,NA,TRBD1
TGTGCCAGCCAGGGACCGAAGAGCTCTGGAAACACCATATATTTT,CASQGPKSSGNTIYF,TRBV6-5,TRBJ1-3,few,NA
TGTGCCAGCAGTTTCATCGGGCCCATGAACACTGAAGCTTTCTTT,CASSFIGPMNTEAFF,TRBV27,TRBJ1-1,once,NA
TGTGCCAGCAGCCAAGCTGGGGTCCTGCCAGATACGCAGTATTTT,CASSQAGVLPDTQYF,TRBV14,TRBJ2-3,NA,NA
TGTGCCAGTAGCCCCGGACTAGCGGACTACGAGCAGTACTTC,CASSPGLADYEQYF,TRBV19,TRBJ2-7,NA,TRBD2
TGTGCCAGCAGTGAACTGAGTCTAGCTGGCGAGCAGTACTTC,CASSELSLAGEQYF,TRBV6-1,TRBJ2-7,NA,NA
TGTGCCAGCAGCTTAAGCCTGGAGGAGTTTGGCTACACCTTC,CASSLSLEEFGYTF,TRBV7-9,TRBJ1-2,once,NA
TGTGCCAGCAGTGTGGACAGGGCGGACGAGCAGTACTTC,CASSVDRADEQYF,TRBV27,TRBJ2-7,NA,TRBD1
TGTGCCAGCAGCCAAGTAAGCAATGAGCAGTTCTTC,CASSQVSNEQFF,TRBV14,TRBJ2-1,NA,NA
TGTGCCAGTAGCACAGGGGGTGGGACCTACGAGCAGTACTTC,CASSTGGGTYEQYF,TRBV7-6,TRBJ2-7,NA,TRBD1